The rows below give T cell receptor beta chains drawn from one sample of a study of human CD8 memory T cell subsets. For each CDR3 protein, TCRdb gives one entry from its re-call of the 5' RACE reads, without DNA. This table holds some 11,000 distinct CDR3 sequences. Sequencing was done on a sample of CD8+ T cells from PBMCs. The receptors stem from a human donor in good health. Both conserved end residues are part of each CDR3. Fields, in order: V gene, J gene, clone size, CDR3 protein. Expanded clones get a size class; other rows say once, few or many, or leave the size out.

>TRBV15|TRBJ2-4|.
CATSRDRRTSGNLDKNIQYF
>TRBV11-2|TRBJ2-5|medium-sized
CASSNNRDFGQETQYF
>TRBV7-2|TRBJ2-7|medium-sized
CASSLGPGGEQYF
>TRBV7-8|TRBJ2-3|.
CASSLGLAGGKDTQYF
>TRBV9|TRBJ2-1|.
CASSVASAGYNEQFF
>TRBV9|TRBJ2-1|medium-sized
CASSVVGGRPSSYNEQFF
>TRBV28|TRBJ2-3|.
CASSPPGRRTDTQYF
>TRBV7-9|TRBJ2-7|.
CASSSTSGRSNEQYF
>TRBV4-1|TRBJ1-2|.
CASSVRQGDSNYGYTF
>TRBV5-6|TRBJ2-2|.
CASRWAGGELFF
>TRBV29-1|TRBJ2-7|.
CSAHGQGPYEQYF
>TRBV12-1|TRBJ2-1|.
CASSYRTSGRWEMDGSYNEQFF
>TRBV27|TRBJ2-1|.
CASSWQTGVGEQFF
>TRBV28|TRBJ2-1|.
CASSFPEGATSGRAGEQFF
>TRBV7-9|TRBJ1-2|medium-sized
CASSHGGLAYGYTF
>TRBV9|TRBJ2-4|.
CASSPASGGYLNIQYF
>TRBV28|TRBJ2-7|.
CASSPPSESSYEQYF
>TRBV7-2|TRBJ1-1|.
CASSLSVNTEAFF
>TRBV6-2/TRBV6-3|TRBJ2-7|.
CASSYSTGLDAYEQYF
>TRBV6-2/TRBV6-3|TRBJ1-5|.
CASSQTDNQPQHF
>TRBV6-2/TRBV6-3|TRBJ2-5|.
CASIDPPAKETQYF
>TRBV7-9|TRBJ1-1|medium-sized
CASSLDRETNTEAFF
>TRBV6-5|TRBJ1-2|medium-sized
CASSLSGIYGYTF
>TRBV28|TRBJ2-3|.
CASSLGLVRTSTDTQYF
>TRBV27|TRBJ2-1|.
CASSLMLGSSYNEQFF
>TRBV20-1|TRBJ2-1|.
CSTSVLAGGDEQFF
>TRBV28|TRBJ2-2|.
CASSSLSWELFF
>TRBV29-1|TRBJ2-1|.
CSVVLAGVDEQFF
>TRBV27|TRBJ2-3|.
CASTPRGFGDTQYF
>TRBV14|TRBJ2-7|.
CASSQGPGIGDEQYF
>TRBV7-9|TRBJ1-2|medium-sized
CASSLEGQGHYGYTF
>TRBV30|TRBJ1-1|.
CAWSETGEAFF
>TRBV5-4|TRBJ2-7|.
CASNRQGGYEQYF
>TRBV7-2|TRBJ2-3|medium-sized
CASSLGGADTDTQYF
>TRBV7-2|TRBJ1-2|.
CASSLIGSHYTF
>TRBV29-1|TRBJ1-1|medium-sized
CSVLSMNTEAFF
>TRBV21-1|TRBJ1-4|.
CASSPPGQGASNEKLFF
>TRBV19|TRBJ2-5|.
CASSSRLRDGDGGTQYF
>TRBV28|TRBJ1-5|.
CASSRDGVNQPQHF
>TRBV3-1|TRBJ2-1|.
CASSLTHLAGEQFF
>TRBV6-4|TRBJ2-1|.
CASSEGTGGNEQFF
>TRBV30|TRBJ2-2|.
CAWSVMGGSTGELFF
>TRBV29-1|TRBJ1-1|.
CSVGGINTEAFF
>TRBV27|TRBJ2-7|.
CASRTAGAPYEQYF
>TRBV7-3|TRBJ2-1|.
CASSINLPGQGSSYNEQFF
>TRBV20-1|TRBJ2-3|.
CSASLNSLDTQYF
>TRBV27|TRBJ1-1|.
CASSLSTGTNTEAFF
>TRBV3-1|TRBJ1-6|.
CASSRTGAHNSPLHF
>TRBV5-6|TRBJ1-5|.
CASSRGQGSQPQHF
>TRBV7-2|TRBJ2-5|.
CASRSGVGGQTQYF
>TRBV7-8|TRBJ2-7|.
CASSLVPAETYEQYF
>TRBV13|TRBJ2-1|.
CASSSETIERTRFNEQFF
>TRBV4-3|TRBJ2-7|.
CASSPSGTGVHEQYF